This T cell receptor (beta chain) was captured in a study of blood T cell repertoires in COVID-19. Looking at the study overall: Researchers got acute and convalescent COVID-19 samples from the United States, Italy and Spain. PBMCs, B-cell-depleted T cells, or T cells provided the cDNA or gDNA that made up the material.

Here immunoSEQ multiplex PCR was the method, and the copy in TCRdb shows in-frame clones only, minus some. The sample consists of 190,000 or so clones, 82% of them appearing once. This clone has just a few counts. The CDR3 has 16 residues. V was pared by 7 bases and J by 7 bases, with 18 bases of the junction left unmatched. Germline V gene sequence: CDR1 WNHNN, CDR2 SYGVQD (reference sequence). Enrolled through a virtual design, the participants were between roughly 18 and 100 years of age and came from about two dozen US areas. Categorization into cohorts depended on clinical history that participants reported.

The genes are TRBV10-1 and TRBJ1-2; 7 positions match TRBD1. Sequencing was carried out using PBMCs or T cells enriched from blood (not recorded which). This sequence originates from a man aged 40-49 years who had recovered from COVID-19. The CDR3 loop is CASTLKSRYRGIGYTF. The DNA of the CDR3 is TGCGCCAGCACCCTGAAAAGCCGGTACAGGGGTATTGGCTACACCTTC.